This TCR beta chain was profiled in a study of blood T cell repertoires in COVID-19. At the level of the study: Sites in the United States, Italy and Spain provided acute and convalescent COVID-19 samples. PBMCs, B-cell-depleted T cells, or T cells were the source of the cDNA or gDNA that made up the material.

It was during active infection that Seattle patients were enrolled and then longitudinally followed. Original data processing: Nucleated cell number was recorded as an estimate derived from reference gene primer amplification. Assay: immunoSEQ multiplex PCR; the TCRdb copy retains only in-frame clones and omits some. V and J calls and clone size follow that table, whereas D and trimming were derived from the DNA. The sample has roughly 130,000 clones; about four fifths are singletons. CDR3 size: 14 residues. CDR1 ENHRY and CDR2 SYGVKD come from the germline V gene. Trimming pared 7 bases from V and 1 base from J, leaving 13 bases between.

Sequencing was done on a sample of peripheral blood. The chain employs TRBV10-3 and TRBJ1-2; a weak D match, TRBD1 (6 bases). The receptor was derived from a woman in her sixties or seventies with COVID-19, enrolled during active disease. CDR3 residues: CAINRGGDNYGYTF. CDR3 coding DNA: TGTGCCATCAACCGGGGGGGCGATAACTATGGCTACACCTTC.